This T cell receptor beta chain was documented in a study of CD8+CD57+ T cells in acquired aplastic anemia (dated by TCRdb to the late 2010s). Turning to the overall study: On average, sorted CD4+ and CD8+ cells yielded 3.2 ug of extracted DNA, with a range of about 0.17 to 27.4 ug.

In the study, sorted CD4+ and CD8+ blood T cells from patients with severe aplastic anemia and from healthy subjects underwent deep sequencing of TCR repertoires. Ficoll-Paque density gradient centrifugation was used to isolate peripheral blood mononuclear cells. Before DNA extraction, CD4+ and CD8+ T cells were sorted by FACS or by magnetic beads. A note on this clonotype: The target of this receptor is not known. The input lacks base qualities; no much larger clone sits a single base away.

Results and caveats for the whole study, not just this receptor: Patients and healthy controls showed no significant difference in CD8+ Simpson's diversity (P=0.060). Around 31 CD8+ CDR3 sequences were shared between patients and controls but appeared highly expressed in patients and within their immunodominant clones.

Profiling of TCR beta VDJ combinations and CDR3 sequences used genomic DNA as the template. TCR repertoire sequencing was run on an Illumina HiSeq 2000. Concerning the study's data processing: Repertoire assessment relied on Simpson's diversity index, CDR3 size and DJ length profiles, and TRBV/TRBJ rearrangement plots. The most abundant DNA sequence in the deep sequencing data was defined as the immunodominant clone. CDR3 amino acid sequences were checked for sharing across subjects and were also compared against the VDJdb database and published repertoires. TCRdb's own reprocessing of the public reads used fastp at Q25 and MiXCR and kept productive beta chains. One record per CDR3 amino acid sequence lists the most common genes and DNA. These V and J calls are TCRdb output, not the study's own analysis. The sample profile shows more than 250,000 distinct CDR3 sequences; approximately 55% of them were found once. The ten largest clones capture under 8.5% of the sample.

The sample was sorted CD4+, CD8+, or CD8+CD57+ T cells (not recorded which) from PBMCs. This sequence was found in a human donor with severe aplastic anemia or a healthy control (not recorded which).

DNA sequence: TGTGCCAGTATCCGGGGTACCGGGGAGCTGTTTTTT. This is translated as CASIRGTGELFF. The chain uses TRBV24-1 and TRBJ2-2; the D gene is perhaps TRBD2, from 5 matching bases. The germline V gene yields KGHDR for CDR1 and SFDVKD for CDR2. The CDR3 starts with the cysteine, ends with the phenylalanine, and has 12 residues. The sequence is cut down to CDR3 DNA, 36 bases in frame from base 1. A distance of 11 bases separates the germline ends of V and J, which lose 11 bases and 5 bases respectively.